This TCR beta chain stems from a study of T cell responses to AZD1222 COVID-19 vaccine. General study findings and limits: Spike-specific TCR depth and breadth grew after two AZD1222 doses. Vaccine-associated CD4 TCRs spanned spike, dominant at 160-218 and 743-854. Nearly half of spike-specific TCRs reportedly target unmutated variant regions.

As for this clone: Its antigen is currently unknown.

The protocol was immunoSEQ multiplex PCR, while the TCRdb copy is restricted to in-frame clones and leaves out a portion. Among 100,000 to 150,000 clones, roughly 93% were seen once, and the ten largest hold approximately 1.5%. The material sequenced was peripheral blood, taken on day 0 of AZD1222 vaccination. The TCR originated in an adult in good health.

The CDR3 nucleotides read TGTGCCAGCACCTCACTTGGGACAGGGGGCATCACTGAAGCTTTCTTT. The encoded protein is CASTSLGTGGITEAFF. The genes are TRBV7-9 and TRBJ1-1; TRBD1 matches at 12 bases. V gave up 7 bases and J gave up 4 bases; unmatched junction bases: 10. Germline-derived CDR1 and CDR2 are SEHNR and FQNEAQ (reference sequence). There are 16 residues in the CDR3.